This entry is about one T cell receptor (beta chain). Losses at the gene ends were 7 bases for V and 7 bases for J; bases not matched to a gene: 6. This CDR3 is 12 amino acids long. Germline loops: CDR1 SGHAT, CDR2 FQNNGV. Method: immunoSEQ multiplex PCR; TCRdb's copy keeps in-frame clones and lacks some. The table shows tens of thousands of clones, with around 90% occurring only once. The data belong to a study of blood T cell repertoires in COVID-19. The TCR was taken from a man in his fifties or sixties with COVID-19, enrolled during active disease. J is TRBJ1-2 and V is TRBV11-2; 7 nucleotides agree with TRBD1. Sample: peripheral blood. The DNA for the CDR3 is TGTGCCAGCACGACAGGGACGTTTGGCTACACCTTC. It codes for CASTTGTFGYTF. Complete variable domain (other parts from reference TRBV11-2 and TRBJ1-2): EAGVAQSPRYKIIEKRQSVAFWCNPISGHATLYWYQQILGQGPKLLIQFQNNGVVDDSQLPKDRFSAERLKGVDSTLKIQPAKLEDSAVYLCASTTGTFGYTFGSGTRLTVV.